Following are 22 T cell receptor beta chains from one sample sequenced in a study of neurological immune-mediated disorders. TCRdb itself ran the 5' RACE reads through MiXCR, one entry per CDR3 protein. The data show about 25,000 distinct CDR3 sequences, 3.3% seen once. The source material was PBMCs. The receptor set was obtained from a woman aged 25-40 years with multiple sclerosis.

This clonotype is classed as medium-sized. The V and J genes are TRBV7-8 and TRBJ2-5; D remains unclear. Germline assignment: CDR1 SGHVS and CDR2 FQNEAQ. The CDR3 totals 13 residues. V lost 10 bases and J 0 bases, leaving 12 bases between the germline ends. DNA of the CDR3: TGTGCCACTGCACTCCTGTACCAAGAGACCCAGTACTTC. Translation gives CATALLYQETQYF.

Worth noting for this clonotype: Possible read error: a much larger clone is one base away. This chain joins TRBV7-9 and TRBJ2-6, with D perhaps given as TRBD1 or TRBD2 (6 bases each). Germline CDR1 SEHNR, CDR2 FQNEAQ (reference sequence). There are 15 residues in the CDR3. DNA for the CDR3: TGTGCCAGCAGACCCCCTGGGGGCGGGGCCAAAGTCCTGACTTTC. Protein sequence: CASRPPGGGAKVLTF. Full variable domain (remainder filled in from reference TRBV7-9 and TRBJ2-6): DTGVSQNPRHKITKRGQNVTFRCDPISEHNRLYWYRQTLGQGPEFLTYFQNEAQLEKSRLLSDRFSAERPKGSFSTLEIQRTEQGDSAMYLCASRPPGGGAKVLTFGAGSRLTVL.

This clonotype was recorded at least ten times. The chain combines TRBV5-1 with TRBJ2-3; 10 nucleotides line up with TRBD2. V gave up 6 bases and J gave up 1 base; unmatched junction bases: 8. The CDR3 spans 16 residues. The germline V gene encodes CDR1 SGHRS and CDR2 YFSETQ. The CDR3 nucleotides are TGCGCCAGCAAGGCTAGCGGGGGTTTTGGCACAGATACGCAGTATTTT. Amino acids: CASKASGGFGTDTQYF.

This clonotype was counted ten times or more. Being one base from a much bigger clone, this may be a read error. The J gene is TRBJ1-1, the V gene TRBV5-6, with D possibly TRBD1 on 6 matching bases. The V gene lost 3 bases and the J gene lost 0 bases, with 15 bases spanning the gap. CDR3 length: 16 amino acids. CDR1 is SGHDT and CDR2 is YYEEEE in the germline V gene. In nucleotides, the CDR3 is TGTGCCAGCAGCTCTTCAGGGGCCACCTTGAACACTGAAGCTTTCTTT. Translated: CASSSSGATLNTEAFF.

This clonotype was observed at least ten times. The rearrangement uses TRBV27 and TRBJ1-2; 10 bases agree with TRBD1. CDR3 length equals 15 residues. Trimming at V came to 5 bases and at J to 8 bases, leaving 11 bases not matched to a gene. Looked up from germline, CDR1 is MNHEY and CDR2 is SMNVEV (reference sequence). The CDR3 DNA reads as TGTGCCAGCAGTCAACCCGGGACAGGGGCTTGGGGCTACACCTTC. Amino acid sequence: CASSQPGTGAWGYTF.

This clonotype showed up many times. The chain combines TRBV2 with TRBJ1-2, with 7 bases matching TRBD1. CDR1 is SNHLY, CDR2 FYNNEI, per germline. There are 14 residues in the CDR3. Germline trimming cut 8 bases from V and 3 bases from J; bases unmatched to any gene: 9. In nucleotides, the CDR3 is TGTGCCAGCGGATCGGGACAGCTTTACTATGGCTACACCTTC. It is translated as CASGSGQLYYGYTF.

This clonotype was counted at least ten times. This may come from a read error, since a much larger clone is one base off. The CDR3 loop reads CASSLEGPTSTDTQYF. CDR3 bases: TGTGCCAGCAGCTTAGAGGGTCCCACTAGCACAGATACGCAGTATTTT. The chain has TRBV7-2 and TRBJ2-3; D unclear. The length of the CDR3 is 16 residues. Germline CDR1 SGHTA, CDR2 FQGNSA. V was shortened by 1 base and J by 0 bases, with 11 bases between the two germline ends. Based on the CDR3 plus reference TRBV7-2 and TRBJ2-3, the full variable domain is GAGVSQSPSNKVTEKGKDVELRCDPISGHTALYWYRQSLGQGLEFLIYFQGNSAPDKSGLPSDRFSAERTGGSVSTLTIQRTQQEDSAVYLCASSLEGPTSTDTQYFGPGTRLTVL.

The sample holds many counts of this clonotype. The chain couples TRBV6-5 to TRBJ1-6; unclear D gene. CDR3 length equals 11 residues. CDR1 is MNHEY, CDR2 SVGAGI, per germline. V lost 6 bases, J lost 12 bases, and 9 bases lay in between. CDR3 region: CASRGGGPLHF. CDR3 nucleotide sequence: TGTGCCAGCAGAGGCGGCGGACCCCTCCACTTT.

This clonotype was detected ten times or more. The chain couples TRBV12-3 or TRBV12-4 to TRBJ1-1; TRBD1 is a possible D gene (5 bases). V was clipped by 7 bases and J by 0 bases, with 12 bases between them. This CDR3 has 14 residues. CDR3 DNA: TGTGCCAGCATCCAGACAGATCTGAACACTGAAGCTTTCTTT. It translates to CASIQTDLNTEAFF.

Only a few counts were recorded for this clonotype. This sequence joins TRBV7-6 and TRBJ2-7; TRBD1 matches 8 bases. Trimming at V came to 3 bases and at J to 3 bases, leaving 1 base not matched to a gene. The CDR3 runs to 13 residues. Germline V gene lookup returns CDR1 SGHVS and CDR2 FNYEAQ. As DNA, the CDR3 is TGTGCCAGCAGCTTCGGGACAGGCTACGAGCAGTACTTC. Protein sequence: CASSFGTGYEQYF.

This clonotype appeared many times. The CDR3 DNA sequence: TGCGCCAGCAGCGCGACAGGGGTGGGCTACGAGCAGTACTTC. It specifies CASSATGVGYEQYF. This chain uses TRBV5-1 with TRBJ2-7; the match to TRBD1 covers 8 bases. The trim removed 4 bases at V and 3 bases at J, leaving 6 bases unmatched. Germline CDR1 SGHRS, CDR2 YFSETQ. CDR3 size: 14 residues.

This clonotype was counted many times. This chain joins TRBV12-3 or TRBV12-4 and TRBJ2-3; TRBD2 aligns across 10 bases. This CDR3 is built from 15 residues. V shed 5 bases, J shed 3 bases, and the junction held 5 bases outside the gene matches. CDR3 bases: TGTGCCAGCAGTCGTACTAGCGGGATGACAGATACGCAGTATTTT. Translated: CASSRTSGMTDTQYF.

This clonotype was detected many times. The chain has TRBV11-3 and TRBJ2-3; D may be TRBD1 or TRBD2 (5 bases each). The germline V gene encodes CDR1 SGHNT and CDR2 YENEEA. The CDR3 length is 17 residues. V lost 5 bases to trimming and J lost 3 bases, with 21 bases between them. The CDR3: CASSLDPPGTDTDTQYF. Written as DNA, the CDR3 is TGTGCCAGCAGCCTCGACCCCCCCGGGACGGATACAGATACGCAGTATTTT.

This clonotype has a count of ten or more. The rearrangement links TRBV6-6 to TRBJ2-4; D is unresolved. V was shortened by 6 bases and J by 1 base, with 7 bases between the two germline ends. The CDR3 contains 13 residues. Germline V gene data show CDR1 as MNHNY and CDR2 as SVGAGI (reference sequence). In DNA, the CDR3 is TGTGCCAGCAGGGCCAGGGCCAAAAACATTCAGTACTTC. It yields the protein CASRARAKNIQYF.

This clonotype was observed many times. The chain couples TRBV2 to TRBJ2-3; D not resolved. The germline V gene has CDR1 SNHLY and CDR2 FYNNEI. Trimming left V 1 base short and J 2 bases short, with 4 bases between. CDR3 length: 13 amino acids. The DNA of the CDR3 is TGTGCCAGCAGTGAAGATTACACAGATACGCAGTATTTT. Its translation is CASSEDYTDTQYF.

This clonotype has ten or more counts. The V call is TRBV19, the J call TRBJ2-1; D is undetermined. Looked up from germline, CDR1 is LNHDA and CDR2 is SQIVND (reference sequence). V lost 1 base and J 3 bases, leaving 4 bases between the germline ends. CDR3 size: 13 residues. CDR3 amino acids: CASSIVRYNEQFF. The CDR3 DNA follows: TGTGCCAGTAGTATAGTCCGCTACAATGAGCAGTTCTTC.

This clonotype was counted many times. This chain connects TRBV7-3 to TRBJ1-2; D call uncertain. The V end lost 5 bases, the J end lost 4 bases, and 11 bases lay between the germline ends. This CDR3 contains 13 residues. Germline V gene data show CDR1 as SGHTA and CDR2 as FQGTGA. The CDR3, as DNA: TGTGCCAGCAGCCCCGGGAATGGCTATGGCTACACCTTC. This translates into CASSPGNGYGYTF.

This clonotype was observed a handful of times. A much more abundant neighbour one base away suggests this may be a read error. The gene calls are TRBV5-1 and TRBJ2-7; D is possibly TRBD2 (5 bases). Trimming took off 1 base at V and 9 bases at J, with 17 bases between the two ends. The CDR3 totals 14 residues. Germline V gives CDR1 SGHRS, CDR2 YFSETQ. CDR3 in DNA: TGCGCCAGCAGCTTGTCTAGAGGGAACGTAATGCAGTACTTC. This translates into CASSLSRGNVMQYF.

This clonotype was counted a few times. The chain uses TRBV18 and TRBJ1-5; D call uncertain. V was shortened by 3 bases and J by 4 bases, with 7 bases between the two germline ends. The CDR3 loop spans 13 amino acids. The V gene's germline CDR1 is KGHSH and CDR2 LQKENI. The CDR3 sequence: CASSPFKNQPQHF. In DNA form, the CDR3 reads TGTGCCAGCTCACCCTTCAAAAATCAGCCCCAGCATTTT.

This clonotype has at least ten counts. The genes are TRBV7-2 and TRBJ2-1; no clear D. V was cut by 5 bases and J by 12 bases, with 11 bases left in between. Germline CDR1 reads SGHTA; CDR2 reads FQGNSA. The CDR3 has 11 amino acids. The CDR3 loop reads CASSTLNPQFF. As DNA, the CDR3 is TGTGCCAGCAGCACCCTTAACCCGCAGTTCTTC.

The gene calls are TRBV5-1 and TRBJ2-3; 10 bases align to TRBD2. This CDR3 contains 16 residues. V lost 0 bases, J lost 6 bases, and 7 bases stayed unmatched. From germline, CDR1 is SGHRS and CDR2 YFSETQ. The CDR3 nucleotides read TGCGCCAGCAGCTTGGAACTAGCGGGGACGGCCGATACGCAGTATTTT. Amino acids: CASSLELAGTADTQYF.

This clonotype was picked up many times. The rearrangement uses TRBV9 and TRBJ1-5, with D uncertain. Germline CDR1 is SGDLS and CDR2 is YYNGEE. V was trimmed by 6 bases and J by 0 bases, leaving 13 bases between them. The CDR3 runs 15 residues. The CDR3 coding sequence is TGTGCCAGCATCCCTACAGATTTTAGCAATCAGCCCCAGCATTTT. This encodes CASIPTDFSNQPQHF.